This T cell receptor beta chain was recorded in a study of blood T cell repertoires in COVID-19. Individuals aged about 18 to 89 years were recruited from approximately 22 US areas. Cohort assignment relied on participant-reported clinical history. Participants classified as exposed had met a COVID-19 case within 2 weeks before study entry. Repertoires were generated with immunoSEQ multiplex PCR, while TCRdb's copy carries only in-frame clones and drops some. Of about 260,000 clones in the sample, around 90% are singletons; the top ten hold approximately 3.4%. The sample taken for sequencing was PBMCs or T cells enriched from blood (not recorded which). This sequence originates from a woman in her forties who had been exposed to COVID-19.

CDR3 sequence: CATSDRGETQYF. The CDR3 DNA is TGTGCCACCAGTGACCGAGGGGAGACCCAGTACTTC. This chain joins TRBV24-1 and TRBJ2-5, with D maybe TRBD2 (5 bases). Trimming left V 4 bases short and J 5 bases short, with 7 bases between. This CDR3 is built from 12 residues. The V gene's germline CDR1 is KGHDR and CDR2 SFDVKD.